The subject of this entry is one TCR beta chain. CDR1 SGHTA and CDR2 FQGTGA come from the germline V gene. The CDR3 consists of 16 residues. J gave up 5 bases and V 5 bases, and 7 bases lay outside the gene matches. The data originate from a study of T-cell memory formation after mild COVID-19. Whole-study context: The two donors had largely donor-specific TCR clusters.

Each CDR3 protein is one row after TCRdb ran MiXCR on the 5' RACE reads. In the table there are hundreds of thousands of distinct CDR3 sequences, roughly an eighth of which are singletons. This sequence joins TRBV7-3 and TRBJ2-5; 14 bases are a match to TRBD2. The sequence was collected from a man aged 18 to 30 who had mild COVID-19 (a few samples of this study predate the infection). Cell type and time point are not known. The sample taken for sequencing was PBMCs or a T cell subset sorted from them (not recorded which). The CDR3 spells CASSTGTSGGTETQYF. The CDR3 DNA reads as TGTGCCAGCAGCACCGGGACTAGCGGGGGAACGGAGACCCAGTACTTC.